This T cell receptor beta chain was observed in a study of beta chain features in type 1 diabetes (dated by TCRdb to the late 2010s). Context from the whole study: Patients and healthy donors did not differ in mean age, gender distribution, total cell number or subset yield. Across all samples, some 110,000,000 sorted cells were examined, and cell number per subset correlated strongly with RNA yield. Regulatory and stem cell-like memory subsets were isolated from only 8 patients and 8 healthy donors, whereas naive and central memory subsets came from all 28 donors. In the study, recently diagnosed type 1 diabetes patients and matched healthy donors were compared on the TCRB repertoires of their sorted circulating CD4+ T cell subsets.

The entire isolated RNA was reverse transcribed using the High Capacity cDNA Reverse Transcription Kit, and thus expressed TCRB transcripts were sequenced. Deep immunoSEQ sequencing was performed on naive, central memory and regulatory T cell samples, with an average of roughly 3.6 million total reads per sample. Sorted cells were lysed in RLT buffer, and RNA was extracted using DNase-treated RNeasy Micro or Mini kits according to cell number. Each cell subset was processed separately to prevent cross-contamination, with patient and healthy donor samples processed together. The immunoSEQ multiplex PCR was used to amplify TCRB sequences from cDNA, yielding 87-bp fragments that span the CDR3 region. Sequencing of the amplicons was performed on the Illumina HiSeq platform. Processing in the source paper ran as follows. PCR bias was corrected computationally using synthetic template baselines, and reads within Hamming distance 2 were collapsed, with unmergeable singletons discarded. Reads were aligned against IMGT so that V, D and J genes, CDR3 length and insertions or deletions at six rearrangement sites could be assigned. Clonotype counts were normalized to sorted cell number within each subset before computing true diversity and Gini coefficients with the tcR R package. Repertoire sharing was quantified using the overlap coefficient calculated on TCRB nucleotide sequences. Out-of-frame TCRB sequences from naive cells were analyzed as a proxy for the pre-selection repertoire. Entries here come from immuneACCESS through TCRdb and include only in-frame sequences with V and J called. Some clones fail to appear in such tables; in the studies checked, an unresolved V gene covers under half of the shortfall, and the cause of the remainder is unknown. V, J and clone size derive from that table, while D and trimming were established from the DNA sequence. Counted in this sample were a few hundred thousand clones; about 14% of them appeared once. The top ten clonotypes cover roughly 0.019% of the sample.

The full study reports these points: Only small numbers of individuals were included in the HLA sub-analyses, which left unresolved whether HLA type had any influence on TCRB rearrangement. Naive, central memory and regulatory TCRB repertoires appeared to be more alike among patients than among healthy donors. Patients with type 1 diabetes made fewer insertions and deleted more nucleotides at VDJ recombination sites, implying thymic rearrangement abnormalities. Sequencing cDNA rather than genomic DNA could over-represent highly expressing activated cells, although activation and CD3 levels did not differ between groups. A moderate but significant shortening of TCRB CDR3 length was observed in type 1 diabetes patients in all four CD4+ subsets. PCR might favor shorter templates, but patient and control samples were amplified and corrected together, so any skew would affect both groups equally.

Each donor gave one peripheral blood draw, roughly 110 mL on average, collected into heparinised tubes. Naive, central memory, regulatory and stem cell-like memory CD4+ T cells were sorted on a BD FACSAria II using a panel including CD45RO, CCR7, CD25, CD127, CD95 and CD27. A purity above 98% was achieved for all sorted populations. PBMCs were separated immediately by Lymphoprep density gradient centrifugation and were stained directly, without being cultured. To minimize batch effects, samples were stained and sorted in pairs, one healthy donor with one patient per experiment. In the case of this clone: Its antigen is unknown. No quality values exist for individual bases; no much larger clone is one base distant.

CDR1 and CDR2, looked up from the germline V gene, are MGHRA and YSYEKL. The CDR3 goes from the cysteine to the phenylalanine over 18 residues. Only CDR3 DNA is held: 54 bases, read in frame from base 1. The V and J ends are trimmed by 1 base and 0 bases, leaving 15 bases between them. Sequenced sample: naive CD4+ T cells from blood. The cell subset or site label here, explained by the study, means: true naive CD4+ T cells. This TCR came from a man aged 30-40 years with type 1 diabetes. The rearrangement joined TRBV4-1 to TRBJ2-2; a confident D gene designation cannot be given. This receptor has the CDR3 CASSQGDRFTPNTGELFF. The DNA reads as follows: TGCGCCAGCAGCCAAGGAGATAGATTTACCCCGAACACCGGGGAGCTGTTTTTT.